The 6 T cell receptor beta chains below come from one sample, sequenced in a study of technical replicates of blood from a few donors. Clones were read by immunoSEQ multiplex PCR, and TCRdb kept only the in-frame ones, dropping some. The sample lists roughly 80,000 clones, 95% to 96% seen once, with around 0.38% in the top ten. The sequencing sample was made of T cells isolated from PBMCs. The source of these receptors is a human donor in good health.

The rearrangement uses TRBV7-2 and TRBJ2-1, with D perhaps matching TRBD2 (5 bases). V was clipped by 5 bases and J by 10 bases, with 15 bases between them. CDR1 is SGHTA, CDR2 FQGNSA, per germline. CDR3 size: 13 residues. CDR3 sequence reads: CASSILRSGEQFF. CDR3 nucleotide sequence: TGTGCCAGCAGCATCCTCAGGTCGGGGGAGCAGTTCTTC. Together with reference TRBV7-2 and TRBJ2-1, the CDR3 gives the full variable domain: GAGVSQSPSNKVTEKGKDVELRCDPISGHTALYWYRQSLGQGLEFLIYFQGNSAPDKSGLPSDRFSAERTGGSVSTLTIQRTQQEDSAVYLCASSILRSGEQFFGPGTRLTVL.

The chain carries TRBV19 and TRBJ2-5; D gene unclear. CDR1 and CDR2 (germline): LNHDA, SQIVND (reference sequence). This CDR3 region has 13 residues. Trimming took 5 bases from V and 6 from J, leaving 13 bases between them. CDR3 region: CASSEWPVQTQYF. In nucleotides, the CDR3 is TGTGCCAGTAGTGAATGGCCAGTTCAGACCCAGTACTTC.

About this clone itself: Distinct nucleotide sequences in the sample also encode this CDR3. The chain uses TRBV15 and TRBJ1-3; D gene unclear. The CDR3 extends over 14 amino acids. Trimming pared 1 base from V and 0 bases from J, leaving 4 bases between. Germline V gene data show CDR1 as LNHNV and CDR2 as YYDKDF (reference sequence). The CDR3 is CATSRGSSGNTIYF. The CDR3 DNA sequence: TGTGCCACCAGCAGAGGCAGCTCTGGAAACACCATATATTTT.

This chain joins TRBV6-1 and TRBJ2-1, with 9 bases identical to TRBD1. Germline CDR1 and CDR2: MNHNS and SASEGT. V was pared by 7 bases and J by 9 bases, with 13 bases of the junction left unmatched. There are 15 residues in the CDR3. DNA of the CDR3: TGTGCCAGCATTCTTCCGGGACAGGGACGAGGTGAGCAGTTCTTC. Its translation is CASILPGQGRGEQFF.

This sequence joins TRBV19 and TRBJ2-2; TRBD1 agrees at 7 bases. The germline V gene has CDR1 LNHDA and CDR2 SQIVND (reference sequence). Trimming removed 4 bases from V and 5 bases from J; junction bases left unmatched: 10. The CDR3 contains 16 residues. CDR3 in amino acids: CASSTYYRGGTGELFF. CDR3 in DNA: TGTGCCAGTAGTACCTACTACAGGGGTGGTACCGGGGAGCTGTTTTTT. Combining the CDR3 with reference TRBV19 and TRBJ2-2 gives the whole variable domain DGGITQSPKYLFRKEGQNVTLSCEQNLNHDAMYWYRQDPGQGLRLIYYSQIVNDFQKGDIAEGYSVSREKKESFPLTVTSAQKNPTAFYLCASSTYYRGGTGELFFGEGSRLTVL.

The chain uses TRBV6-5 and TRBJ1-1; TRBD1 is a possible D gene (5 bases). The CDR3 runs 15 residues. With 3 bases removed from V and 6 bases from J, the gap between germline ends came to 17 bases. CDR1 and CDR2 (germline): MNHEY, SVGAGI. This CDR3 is CASSYLHAVGPEAFF. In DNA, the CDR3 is TGTGCCAGCAGTTATCTCCATGCAGTGGGGCCTGAAGCTTTCTTT.